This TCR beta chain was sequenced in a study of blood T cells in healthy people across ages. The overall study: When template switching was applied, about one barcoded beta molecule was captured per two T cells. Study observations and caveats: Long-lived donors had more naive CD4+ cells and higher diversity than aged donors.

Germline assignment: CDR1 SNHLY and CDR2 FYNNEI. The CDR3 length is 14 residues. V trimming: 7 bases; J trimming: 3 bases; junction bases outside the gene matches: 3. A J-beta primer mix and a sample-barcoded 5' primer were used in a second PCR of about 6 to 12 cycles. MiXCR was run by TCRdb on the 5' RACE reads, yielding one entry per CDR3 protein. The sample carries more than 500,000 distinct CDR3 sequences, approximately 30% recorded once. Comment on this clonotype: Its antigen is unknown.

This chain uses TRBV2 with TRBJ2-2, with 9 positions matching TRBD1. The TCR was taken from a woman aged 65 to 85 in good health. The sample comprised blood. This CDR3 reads CASKTGGYTGELFF. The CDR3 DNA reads TGTGCCAGCAAGACAGGGGGATACACCGGGGAGCTGTTTTTT.